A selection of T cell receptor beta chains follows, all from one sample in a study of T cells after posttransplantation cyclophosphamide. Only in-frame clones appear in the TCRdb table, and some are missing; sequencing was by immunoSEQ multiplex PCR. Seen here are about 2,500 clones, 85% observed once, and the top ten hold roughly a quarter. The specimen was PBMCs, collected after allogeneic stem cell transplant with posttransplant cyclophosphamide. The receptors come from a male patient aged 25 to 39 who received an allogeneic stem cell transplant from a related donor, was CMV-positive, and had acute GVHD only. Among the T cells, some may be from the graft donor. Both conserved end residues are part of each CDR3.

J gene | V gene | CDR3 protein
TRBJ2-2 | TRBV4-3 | CASSPHTSGVNTGELFF
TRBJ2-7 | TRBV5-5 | CASSFADRNYEQYF
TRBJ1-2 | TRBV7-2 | CASSLESGTDYGYTF
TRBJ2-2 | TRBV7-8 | CASSLAQGGGELFF
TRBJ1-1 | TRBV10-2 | CASSEIGTGYTEAFF
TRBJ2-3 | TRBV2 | CASKGLAGGADTQYF
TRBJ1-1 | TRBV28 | CASRPRQLNTEAFF
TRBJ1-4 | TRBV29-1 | CSVGGQLTNEKLFF
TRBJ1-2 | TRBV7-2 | CASSLAGRTGYTF
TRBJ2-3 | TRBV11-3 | CASSSPGALDTQYF
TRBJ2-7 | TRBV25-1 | CASSPGNYEQYF
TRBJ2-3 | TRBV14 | CASSESIIDTQYF
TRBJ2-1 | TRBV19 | CASSPRGGDFEQFF
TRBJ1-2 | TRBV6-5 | CASSQQTGPLTF
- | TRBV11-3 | CASSVTGSYEQYF
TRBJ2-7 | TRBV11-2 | CASSLGPDRGTYEQYF
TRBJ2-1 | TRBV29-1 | CRAGDNEQFF
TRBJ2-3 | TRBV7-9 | CASSSLAEGGADTQYF
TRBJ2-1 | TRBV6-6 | CASSPAGAYYNEQFF
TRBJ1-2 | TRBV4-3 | CASSQDRTGQYGYTF
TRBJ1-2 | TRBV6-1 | CASRNRGFFGGDTF
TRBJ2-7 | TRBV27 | CASKRQGVNEQYF
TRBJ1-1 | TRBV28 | CASTSLYPNTEAFF
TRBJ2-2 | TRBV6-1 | CASSGGRVDTGELFF
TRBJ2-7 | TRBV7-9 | CASSLVGGDGEQYF
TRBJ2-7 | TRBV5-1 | CASSLTPGQGPEQYF
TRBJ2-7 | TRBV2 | CASSVDRTLGEQYF
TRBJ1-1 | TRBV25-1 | CASRQTGMNTEAFF
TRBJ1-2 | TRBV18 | CASSDNGYGYTF
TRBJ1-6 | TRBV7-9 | CASSLGQGNEHNSPLHF
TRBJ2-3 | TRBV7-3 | CASSSALDWTDTQYF
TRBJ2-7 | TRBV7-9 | CASSQEAGRNPYEQYF
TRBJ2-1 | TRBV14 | CASSLTSGGAYNEQFF
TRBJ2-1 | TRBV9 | CASSDRQGRSYNEQFF
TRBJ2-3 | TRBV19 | CASSSGGATDTQYF
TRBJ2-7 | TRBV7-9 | CASISPGQGANEQYF
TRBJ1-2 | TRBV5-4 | CASSSGGEIGGYTF
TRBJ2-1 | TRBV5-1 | CASSSARTSGGVYNEQFF
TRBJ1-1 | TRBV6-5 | CASSYQDRDYSEAFF